The clone carrying this T cell receptor beta chain appeared once. The antigen is not known. The data were obtained in a study of graft-versus-host responses after intestinal transplantation. The CDR3 consists of 20 residues. V trimming: 0 bases; J trimming: 3 bases; junction bases outside the gene matches: 18. CDR1 and CDR2 from the germline V gene are SGDLS and YYNGEE. Clones were read by immunoSEQ multiplex PCR, and TCRdb kept only the in-frame ones, dropping some. This table has fewer than 95,000 clones, just under 95% appearing once. This clonotype originated in a human donor who was the organ donor for an intestinal transplant. The specimen comprised unstimulated CD8+ T cells sorted from spleen or lymph node cells, sampled before transplant. V gene TRBV9 combines with J gene TRBJ1-1, with TRBD1 identical over 9 bases. The CDR3 coding sequence is TGTGCCAGCAGCGTAGCCCCACAAATGCCGGACAGGGGAGGGCACACTGAAGCTTTCTTT. It yields the protein CASSVAPQMPDRGGHTEAFF.